Following are 8 T cell receptor beta chains from one sample sequenced in a study of cytomegalovirus exposure and HLA in healthy donors. The primer mix had 60 Vbeta and 13 Jbeta primers. The method was immunoSEQ multiplex PCR; TCRdb's version includes in-frame clones alone and lacks a portion of them. The sample consists of tens of thousands of clones, less than 80% of them appearing once. Sequencing was performed on PBMCs. These receptors were collected from a middle-aged woman in good health and CMV-seropositive.

The chain carries TRBV7-9 and TRBJ2-7; 10 nucleotides line up with TRBD1. The CDR3 extends over 15 amino acids. Looked up from germline, CDR1 is SEHNR and CDR2 is FQNEAQ (reference sequence). V dropped 5 bases and J dropped 3; count of bases not matched to a gene: 7. Written as DNA, the CDR3 is TGTGCCAGCAGCGACGGGACAGGGGTTATCTACGAGCAGTACTTC. Its translation is CASSDGTGVIYEQYF.

The chain uses TRBV7-2 and TRBJ2-7; TRBD2 is a possible D gene (7 bases). This CDR3 has 14 residues. Germline values: CDR1 SGHTA, CDR2 FQGNSA. Trimming cost V 2 bases and J 7 bases, with 15 bases left between them. CDR3 coding DNA: TGTGCCAGCAGCTTACTGCGGGGGCTCGGGGAGCAGTACTTC. Translated: CASSLLRGLGEQYF.

The gene calls are TRBV5-6 and TRBJ2-7, with TRBD1 as a possible D gene (6 bases). The V end lost 0 bases, the J end lost 7 bases, and 11 bases lay between the germline ends. CDR3 length: 13 amino acids. Germline V lookup: CDR1 SGHDT, CDR2 YYEEEE. CDR3: CASSLVGHGEQYF. CDR3 sequence (DNA): TGTGCCAGCAGCTTGGTGGGACATGGGGAGCAGTACTTC. The complete variable domain, with remaining parts taken from reference TRBV5-6 and TRBJ2-7, reads DAGVTQSPTHLIKTRGQQVTLRCSPKSGHDTVSWYQQALGQGPQFIFQYYEEEERQRGNFPDRFSGHQFPNYSSELNVNALLLGDSALYLCASSLVGHGEQYFGPGTRLTVT.

This clone has more than one count but fewer than ten. The chain links TRBV6-5 to TRBJ1-1; 8 nucleotides agree with TRBD1. Trimming cost V 3 bases and J 2 bases; bases outside gene matches: 5. From germline, CDR1 is MNHEY and CDR2 SVGAGI. The CDR3 consists of 15 residues. CDR3 loop: CASSYRTGGNTEAFF. CDR3 DNA: TGTGCCAGCAGTTATCGTACAGGGGGAAACACTGAAGCTTTCTTT.

The chain combines TRBV6-1 with TRBJ2-7; 7 nucleotides line up with TRBD1. CDR3 length equals 15 residues. Germline CDR1 is MNHNS and CDR2 is SASEGT. Trimming at V came to 8 bases and at J to 2 bases, leaving 12 bases not matched to a gene. CDR3 bases: TGTGCCAGCCTGGGGTGGGACAGAAAAACCTACGAGCAGTACTTC. Its protein is CASLGWDRKTYEQYF.

This rearrangement joins TRBV7-3 to TRBJ2-1; D ambiguous. The CDR3 is made up of 13 amino acids. V was clipped by 5 bases and J by 6 bases, with 11 bases between them. CDR1 SGHTA and CDR2 FQGTGA come from the germline V gene. The CDR3 loop reads CASSPTSGNEQFF. As DNA, the CDR3 is TGTGCCAGCAGCCCGACGTCGGGCAATGAGCAGTTCTTC.

The rearrangement uses TRBV28 and TRBJ1-1; no reliable D call. This CDR3 has 14 amino acids. Germline CDR1 is MDHEN and CDR2 is SYDVKM. Trimming stripped 10 bases from V and 3 bases from J, with 18 bases between. The CDR3 bases are TGTGCCACCCTACTGGCTGGGCACGACACTGAAGCTTTCTTT. Translation: CATLLAGHDTEAFF.

The CDR3 bases are TGCGCCAGCAGCGCGTGGACGGGGTTCTCCTACGAGCAGTACTTC. Translation: CASSAWTGFSYEQYF. The rearrangement links TRBV5-1 to TRBJ2-7, with a possible D match to TRBD2 (5 bases). With 4 bases removed from V and 0 bases from J, the gap between germline ends came to 14 bases. CDR1 is SGHRS, CDR2 YFSETQ, per germline. The CDR3 spans 15 residues.